The source of this T cell receptor (beta chain) is a study of blood T cell repertoires in COVID-19. TCRdb keeps only in-frame clones here, not all; method: immunoSEQ multiplex PCR. The sample yields around 110,000 clones, 83% seen once. CDR1 SGHTA and CDR2 FQGNSA come from the germline V gene. Trimming pared 0 bases from V and 0 bases from J, leaving 2 bases between. CDR3 size: 14 residues. This clone was detected only once. Sequencing input: peripheral blood. The chain links TRBV7-2 to TRBJ2-2; D is undetermined. This sequence originates from a man aged 25 to 45 with acute or convalescent COVID-19. The CDR3 loop is CASSLASNTGELFF. Here the CDR3 DNA reads TGTGCCAGCAGCTTAGCCTCGAACACCGGGGAGCTGTTTTTT.